This is a list of T cell receptor beta chains from one sample in a study of prognosis after radiotherapy for stage I lung cancer. TCRdb fed the multiplex PCR reads into MiXCR, producing one record per CDR3 protein. The sample carries some 27,000 distinct CDR3 sequences, around 31% recorded once. Source: PBMCs, taken before or after stereotactic body radiation therapy (not recorded which). The receptor set was obtained from a donor over 45 with non-small cell lung cancer. The CDR3 runs from the conserved cysteine through the conserved F or W. The order of the fields is D gene, V gene, J gene, clone size, CDR3 DNA, CDR3 protein. The D gene is left open where the match is weak. Size is stated for part of the rows, as once, few or many counts, or as a class when the clone is expanded.

d_call: TRBD1; v_call: TRBV9; j_call: TRBJ2-6; clone_size: many; cdr3_nt: TGTGCCAGCAGCGTAGGTCTAGGGGGACAGGGAACTGGGGCCAACGTCCTGACTTTC; cdr3_aa: CASSVGLGGQGTGANVLTF
d_call: NA; v_call: TRBV5-1; j_call: TRBJ2-6; clone_size: many; cdr3_nt: TGCGCCAGCAGCTTGGGGCGTCAGGGGATGTCTGGGGCCAACGTCCTGACTTTC; cdr3_aa: CASSLGRQGMSGANVLTF
d_call: NA; v_call: TRBV28; j_call: TRBJ2-7; clone_size: NA; cdr3_nt: TGTGCCAGCAGTCCATACCCGACCTGGGAACAGTACTTC; cdr3_aa: CASSPYPTWEQYF
d_call: NA; v_call: TRBV6-1; j_call: TRBJ1-1; clone_size: many; cdr3_nt: TGTGCCAGCAGTCTAGAGGGGGCTGAAGCTTTCTTT; cdr3_aa: CASSLEGAEAFF
d_call: TRBD1; v_call: TRBV29-1; j_call: TRBJ1-1; clone_size: few; cdr3_nt: TGCAGCGTAGAAAGGGACAGGAGGATGAACACTGAAGCTTTCTTT; cdr3_aa: CSVERDRRMNTEAFF
d_call: TRBD1; v_call: TRBV9; j_call: TRBJ2-2; clone_size: NA; cdr3_nt: TGTGCCAGCAGCGCGGGACAGGGGTTCACAAGGGAGCTGTTTTTT; cdr3_aa: CASSAGQGFTRELFF
d_call: NA; v_call: TRBV6-2/TRBV6-3; j_call: TRBJ1-5; clone_size: NA; cdr3_nt: TGTGCCAGCAGTACGGTAAGACCGGTGGGAAAGCCCCAGCATTTT; cdr3_aa: CASSTVRPVGKPQHF
d_call: TRBD1; v_call: TRBV30; j_call: TRBJ1-1; clone_size: many; cdr3_nt: TGTGCCTGGAGCACAGGGGGCCCCACTGAAGCTTTCTTT; cdr3_aa: CAWSTGGPTEAFF
d_call: NA; v_call: TRBV5-6; j_call: TRBJ1-3; clone_size: many; cdr3_nt: TGTGCCAGCAGCTTTTCGGGGTCTGGAAACACCATATATTTT; cdr3_aa: CASSFSGSGNTIYF
d_call: NA; v_call: TRBV6-1; j_call: TRBJ2-2; clone_size: NA; cdr3_nt: TGTGCCAGCAGACCCGACGATTTTAGGTGGACCGGGGAGCTGTTTTTT; cdr3_aa: CASRPDDFRWTGELFF
d_call: NA; v_call: TRBV19; j_call: TRBJ1-1; clone_size: many; cdr3_nt: TGTGCCAGTAGTCCTGCGGTCAGAATGAACACTGAAGCTTTCTTT; cdr3_aa: CASSPAVRMNTEAFF
d_call: NA; v_call: TRBV28; j_call: TRBJ2-7; clone_size: many; cdr3_nt: TGTGCCAGCAGTTTATTGTCCACCCGGACGGAGAGCTCCTACGAGCAGTACTTC; cdr3_aa: CASSLLSTRTESSYEQYF
d_call: NA; v_call: TRBV20-1; j_call: TRBJ1-1; clone_size: NA; cdr3_nt: TGCAGTGCACCTGGGCTGTGGGGTGCTGAAGCTTTCTTT; cdr3_aa: CSAPGLWGAEAFF
d_call: TRBD2; v_call: TRBV20-1; j_call: TRBJ2-1; clone_size: many; cdr3_nt: TGCAGTGCTAGAGATTTCGGCGGGAGCAGCAATGAGCAGTTCTTC; cdr3_aa: CSARDFGGSSNEQFF
d_call: TRBD1; v_call: TRBV5-5; j_call: TRBJ1-6; clone_size: NA; cdr3_nt: TGTGACAGCAGCTCGAAGGACAGGGAAGACTCACCCCTCTACTTT; cdr3_aa: CDSSSKDREDSPLYF
d_call: NA; v_call: TRBV24-1; j_call: TRBJ2-1; clone_size: many; cdr3_nt: TGTGCCACCAGTGGAGGTCGGGGGGCCGGCTACAATGAGCAGTTCTTC; cdr3_aa: CATSGGRGAGYNEQFF
d_call: NA; v_call: TRBV6-5; j_call: TRBJ1-4; clone_size: many; cdr3_nt: TGTGCCAGCAGTTATGATCGCAGCCCGGGGGAAAAACTGTTTTTT; cdr3_aa: CASSYDRSPGEKLFF
d_call: NA; v_call: TRBV24-1; j_call: TRBJ2-5; clone_size: many; cdr3_nt: TGTGCCACCAGTGATGGGATCAGTGGGACCCAGTACTTC; cdr3_aa: CATSDGISGTQYF
d_call: NA; v_call: TRBV3-1; j_call: TRBJ1-2; clone_size: many; cdr3_nt: TGTGCCAGCAGCCAAGGAGACGCGGCCGGCTACACCTTC; cdr3_aa: CASSQGDAAGYTF
d_call: NA; v_call: TRBV7-9; j_call: TRBJ2-2; clone_size: NA; cdr3_nt: TGTGCCAGCAGCCAAAAACTCGGGACTTTGAACACCGGGGAGCTGTTTTTT; cdr3_aa: CASSQKLGTLNTGELFF
d_call: NA; v_call: TRBV5-1; j_call: TRBJ2-6; clone_size: many; cdr3_nt: TGCGCCAGCAGCCCCCGTGGTGGGGCCAACGTCCTGACTTTC; cdr3_aa: CASSPRGGANVLTF
d_call: TRBD2; v_call: TRBV18; j_call: TRBJ2-2; clone_size: NA; cdr3_nt: TGTGCCAGCTCACCAACTGCGGGAGGCCTGAACACCGGGGAGCTGTTTTTT; cdr3_aa: CASSPTAGGLNTGELFF
d_call: NA; v_call: TRBV6-5; j_call: TRBJ2-7; clone_size: many; cdr3_nt: TGTGCCAGCAGTTTCACACGAACCTACGAGCAGTACTTC; cdr3_aa: CASSFTRTYEQYF
d_call: NA; v_call: TRBV4-1; j_call: TRBJ2-2; clone_size: many; cdr3_nt: TGCGCCAGCAATAGCCAGACGAACACCGGGGAGCTGTTTTTT; cdr3_aa: CASNSQTNTGELFF
d_call: TRBD1; v_call: TRBV6-1; j_call: TRBJ1-5; clone_size: many; cdr3_nt: TGTGCCAGCAGCCTTAACAGGGGGGAAGGACCCCAGCATTTT; cdr3_aa: CASSLNRGEGPQHF
d_call: NA; v_call: TRBV7-9; j_call: TRBJ2-1; clone_size: NA; cdr3_nt: TGTGCCAGCAGTTCATCGGGCAATGAAAAGTTCTTC; cdr3_aa: CASSSSGNEKFF
d_call: TRBD1; v_call: TRBV20-1; j_call: TRBJ1-6; clone_size: many; cdr3_nt: TGCAGTGCTAGATGGGGCGGGGGACAGGGGGTCGCAAGCTATAATTCACCCCTCCACTTT; cdr3_aa: CSARWGGGQGVASYNSPLHF
d_call: TRBD2; v_call: TRBV6-5; j_call: TRBJ2-7; clone_size: many; cdr3_nt: TGTGCCAGCAGTTACTCGATCCACGGGGGGGCTCGGGACGAGCAGTACTTC; cdr3_aa: CASSYSIHGGARDEQYF
d_call: NA; v_call: TRBV28; j_call: TRBJ1-2; clone_size: many; cdr3_nt: TGTGCCAGCAGTGTGACAGCCTATGGCTACACCTTC; cdr3_aa: CASSVTAYGYTF
d_call: NA; v_call: TRBV5-1; j_call: TRBJ1-2; clone_size: many; cdr3_nt: TGCGCCAGCAGCGGGGTGGAAACGGGTGGCTACACCTTC; cdr3_aa: CASSGVETGGYTF
d_call: NA; v_call: TRBV29-1; j_call: TRBJ2-3; clone_size: many; cdr3_nt: TGCAGCGTTGGAGAGGGGACAGATACGCAGTATTTT; cdr3_aa: CSVGEGTDTQYF
d_call: NA; v_call: TRBV20-1; j_call: TRBJ2-3; clone_size: medium-sized; cdr3_nt: TGCAGTGCCCCCATAGGGGGGACGAGCACAGATACGCAGTATTTT; cdr3_aa: CSAPIGGTSTDTQYF
d_call: TRBD2; v_call: TRBV19; j_call: TRBJ2-3; clone_size: NA; cdr3_nt: TGTGCCAGTACAGACGGGACTAGCGGGAGGTCCTTGTCATTTGCGGATACGCATTATTTT; cdr3_aa: CASTDGTSGRSLSFADTHYF
d_call: NA; v_call: TRBV11-2; j_call: TRBJ2-2; clone_size: many; cdr3_nt: TGTGCCAGCAGCCCCCAATTGGGTAACACCGGGGAGCTGTTTTTT; cdr3_aa: CASSPQLGNTGELFF
d_call: NA; v_call: TRBV5-5; j_call: TRBJ1-4; clone_size: many; cdr3_nt: TGTGCCAGCAGCTCCTGGCTTAGGGGGATGCGAGAAAAACTGTTTTTT; cdr3_aa: CASSSWLRGMREKLFF
d_call: NA; v_call: TRBV12-3/TRBV12-4; j_call: TRBJ2-7; clone_size: many; cdr3_nt: TGTGCCAGCAGTTCAGGGGGAGGAGTTTATGAGCAGTACTTC; cdr3_aa: CASSSGGGVYEQYF
d_call: NA; v_call: TRBV27; j_call: TRBJ2-3; clone_size: many; cdr3_nt: TGTGCCAGCAGTTTATCCGCGGGGACAGATACGCAGTATTTT; cdr3_aa: CASSLSAGTDTQYF
d_call: NA; v_call: TRBV6-1; j_call: TRBJ2-7; clone_size: few; cdr3_nt: TGTGCCAGCAGTGAAAATTCTGCAGGGTCCTACGAGCAGTACTTC; cdr3_aa: CASSENSAGSYEQYF
d_call: TRBD1; v_call: TRBV5-1; j_call: TRBJ2-1; clone_size: many; cdr3_nt: TGCGCCAGCGCTCCGGACAGGGGTGATGAGCAGTTCTTC; cdr3_aa: CASAPDRGDEQFF
d_call: NA; v_call: TRBV15; j_call: TRBJ2-7; clone_size: many; cdr3_nt: TGTGCCACCAGCAGAGATAGTGACTGGCCTCACGACACGCAGTACTTC; cdr3_aa: CATSRDSDWPHDTQYF
d_call: TRBD1; v_call: TRBV5-6; j_call: TRBJ1-4; clone_size: few; cdr3_nt: TGTGCCAGCAGCGGGCAGGGGGCGGAGGATAATGAAAAACTGTCTTTT; cdr3_aa: CASSGQGAEDNEKLSF
d_call: NA; v_call: TRBV28; j_call: TRBJ2-1; clone_size: many; cdr3_nt: TGTGCCAGCAGTTTAAGTAATCGGGACGAGCAGTTCTTC; cdr3_aa: CASSLSNRDEQFF
d_call: NA; v_call: TRBV11-2; j_call: TRBJ2-1; clone_size: NA; cdr3_nt: TGTGCCAGCAGCCCCCCGCTGGGAGACAATGAGCAGTTCTTC; cdr3_aa: CASSPPLGDNEQFF
d_call: NA; v_call: TRBV11-1; j_call: TRBJ2-1; clone_size: many; cdr3_nt: TGTGCCAGCAGCTTAGGGACAGTAACCCCCCAGTTCTTC; cdr3_aa: CASSLGTVTPQFF
d_call: NA; v_call: TRBV6-1; j_call: TRBJ1-2; clone_size: NA; cdr3_nt: TGTGCCAGCACTCCCGTAAGCCCTGGGGCGTTTGGCTACACCTTC; cdr3_aa: CASTPVSPGAFGYTF
d_call: NA; v_call: TRBV2; j_call: TRBJ2-5; clone_size: many; cdr3_nt: TGTGCCAGCAGTGTAACAACCCAGTACTTC; cdr3_aa: CASSVTTQYF
d_call: TRBD2; v_call: TRBV29-1; j_call: TRBJ2-7; clone_size: many; cdr3_nt: TGCAGCGTTGCGGGACTAGCGGGAGGTTACGAGCAGTACTTC; cdr3_aa: CSVAGLAGGYEQYF
d_call: TRBD2; v_call: TRBV20-1; j_call: TRBJ2-7; clone_size: many; cdr3_nt: TGCAGTGCTAGCCCAAGACTAGCGGGAGACGAGCAGTACTTC; cdr3_aa: CSASPRLAGDEQYF
d_call: TRBD1; v_call: TRBV4-1; j_call: TRBJ1-2; clone_size: many; cdr3_nt: TGCGCCAGCAGCCAAGAGGCTGCAGGGGGAGCCTATGGCTACACCTTC; cdr3_aa: CASSQEAAGGAYGYTF
d_call: NA; v_call: TRBV2; j_call: TRBJ2-7; clone_size: many; cdr3_nt: TGTGCCAGCAGTGAAGCCCTTCCCGAGCAGTACTTC; cdr3_aa: CASSEALPEQYF
d_call: NA; v_call: TRBV30; j_call: TRBJ2-2; clone_size: medium-sized; cdr3_nt: TGTGCCTGGAAGCGGACGGGGCACACCGGGGAGCTGTTTTTT; cdr3_aa: CAWKRTGHTGELFF
d_call: NA; v_call: TRBV28; j_call: TRBJ1-1; clone_size: few; cdr3_nt: TGTGCCAGCAGTTTACTAGGGAAGAACACTGAAGCTTTCTTT; cdr3_aa: CASSLLGKNTEAFF
d_call: TRBD1; v_call: TRBV29-1; j_call: TRBJ2-1; clone_size: NA; cdr3_nt: TGCAGCGGGGGCCAGGGACAGGCCTACAATGAGCAGTTCTTC; cdr3_aa: CSGGQGQAYNEQFF